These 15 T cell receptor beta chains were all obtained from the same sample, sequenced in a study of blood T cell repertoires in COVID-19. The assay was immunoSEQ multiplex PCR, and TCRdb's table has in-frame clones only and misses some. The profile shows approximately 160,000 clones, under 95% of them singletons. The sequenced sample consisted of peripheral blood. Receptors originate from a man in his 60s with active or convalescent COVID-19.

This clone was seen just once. CDR3 in amino acids: CASGEVRSTDTQYF. In DNA form, the CDR3 reads TGTGCCAGCGGTGAGGTCAGAAGCACAGATACGCAGTATTTT. The V call is TRBV7-9, the J call TRBJ2-3; D gene ambiguous. The germline V and J ends were trimmed by 8 bases and 0 bases, with 12 bases remaining between them. CDR1 and CDR2 (germline): SEHNR, FQNEAQ (reference sequence). There are 14 residues in the CDR3.

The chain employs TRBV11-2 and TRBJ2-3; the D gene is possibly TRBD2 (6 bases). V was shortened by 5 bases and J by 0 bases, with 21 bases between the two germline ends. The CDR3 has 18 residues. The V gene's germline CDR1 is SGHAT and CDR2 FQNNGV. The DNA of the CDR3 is TGTGCCAGCAGCCCTACCGGGGGATTTAAGGCTAGCACAGATACGCAGTATTTT. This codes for CASSPTGGFKASTDTQYF.

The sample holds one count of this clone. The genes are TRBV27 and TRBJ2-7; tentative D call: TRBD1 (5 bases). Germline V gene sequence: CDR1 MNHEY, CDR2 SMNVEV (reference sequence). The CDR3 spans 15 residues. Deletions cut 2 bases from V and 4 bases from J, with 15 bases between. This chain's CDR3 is CASSLKWGSEYEQYF. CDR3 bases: TGTGCCAGCAGTTTAAAGTGGGGCTCAGAGTACGAGCAGTACTTC.

This CDR3 reads CSASTGTDYGYTF. In DNA form, the CDR3 reads TGCAGCGCCTCGACAGGGACCGACTATGGCTACACCTTC. J is TRBJ1-2 and V is TRBV29-1; 7 bases fit TRBD1. V shed 7 bases and J 3 bases; nucleotides not matched to a gene: 8. CDR1 is SQVTM, CDR2 ANQGSEA, per germline. CDR3 length equals 13 residues.

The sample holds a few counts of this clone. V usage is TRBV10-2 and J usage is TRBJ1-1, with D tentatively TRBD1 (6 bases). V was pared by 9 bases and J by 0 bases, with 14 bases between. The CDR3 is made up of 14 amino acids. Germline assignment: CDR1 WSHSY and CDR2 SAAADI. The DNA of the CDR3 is TGCGCCAGTCACGGACAGATCATGAACACTGAAGCTTTCTTT. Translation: CASHGQIMNTEAFF.

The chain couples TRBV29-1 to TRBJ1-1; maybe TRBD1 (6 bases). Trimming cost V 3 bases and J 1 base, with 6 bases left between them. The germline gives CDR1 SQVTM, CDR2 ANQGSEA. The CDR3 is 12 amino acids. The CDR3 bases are TGCAGCGTTGACAGGGGGAACACTGAAGCTTTCTTT. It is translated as CSVDRGNTEAFF.

The CDR3 DNA is TGTGCCAGCAGCGTCGGGTTCCACTATGGCTACACCTTC. Encoded protein: CASSVGFHYGYTF. The rearrangement uses TRBV7-2 and TRBJ1-2; D not resolved. The CDR3 spans 13 residues. The germline V gene encodes CDR1 SGHTA and CDR2 FQGNSA. V was cut by 5 bases and J by 3 bases, with 10 bases left in between.

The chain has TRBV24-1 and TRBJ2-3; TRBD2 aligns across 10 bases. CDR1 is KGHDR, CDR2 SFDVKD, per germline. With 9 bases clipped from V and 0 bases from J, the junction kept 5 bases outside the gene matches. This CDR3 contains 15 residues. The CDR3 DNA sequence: TGTGCCACCTCCGAAGCGGGGGGGAGCACAGATACGCAGTATTTT. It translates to CATSEAGGSTDTQYF.

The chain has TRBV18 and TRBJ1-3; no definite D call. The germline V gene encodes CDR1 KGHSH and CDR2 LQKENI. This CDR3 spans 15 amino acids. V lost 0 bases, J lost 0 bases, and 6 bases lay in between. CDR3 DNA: TGTGCCAGCTCACCACCGAACAGCTCTGGAAACACCATATATTTT. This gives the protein CASSPPNSSGNTIYF.

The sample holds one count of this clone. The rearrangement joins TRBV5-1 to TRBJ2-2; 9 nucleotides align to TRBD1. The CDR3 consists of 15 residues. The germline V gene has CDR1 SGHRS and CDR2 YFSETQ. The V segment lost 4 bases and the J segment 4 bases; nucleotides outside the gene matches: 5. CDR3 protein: CASSAGTGSTGELFF. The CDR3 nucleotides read TGCGCCAGCAGCGCCGGGACAGGGAGCACCGGGGAGCTGTTTTTT. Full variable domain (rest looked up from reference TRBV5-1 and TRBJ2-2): KAGVTQTPRYLIKTRGQQVTLSCSPISGHRSVSWYQQTPGQGLQFLFEYFSETQRNKGNFPGRFSGRQFSNSRSEMNVSTLELGDSALYLCASSAGTGSTGELFFGEGSRLTVL.

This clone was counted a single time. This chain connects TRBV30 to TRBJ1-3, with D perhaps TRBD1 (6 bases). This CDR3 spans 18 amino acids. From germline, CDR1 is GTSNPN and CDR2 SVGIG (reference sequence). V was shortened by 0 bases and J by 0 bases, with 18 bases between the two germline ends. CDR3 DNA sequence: TGTGCCTGGAGTGTACGAGGACAGAGCTTGATCTCTGGAAACACCATATATTTT. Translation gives CAWSVRGQSLISGNTIYF. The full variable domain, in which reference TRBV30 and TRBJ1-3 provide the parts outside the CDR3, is SQTIHQWPATLVQPVGSPLSLECTVEGTSNPNLYWYRQAAGRGLQLLFYSVGIGQISSEVPQNLSASRPQDRQFILSSKKLLLSDSGFYLCAWSVRGQSLISGNTIYFGEGSWLTVV.

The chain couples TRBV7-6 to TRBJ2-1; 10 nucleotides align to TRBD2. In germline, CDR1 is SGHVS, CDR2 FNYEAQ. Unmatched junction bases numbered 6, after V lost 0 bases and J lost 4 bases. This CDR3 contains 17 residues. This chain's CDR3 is CASSLAVAGGGYNEQFF. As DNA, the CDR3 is TGTGCCAGCAGCTTAGCGGTAGCGGGAGGTGGTTACAATGAGCAGTTCTTC.

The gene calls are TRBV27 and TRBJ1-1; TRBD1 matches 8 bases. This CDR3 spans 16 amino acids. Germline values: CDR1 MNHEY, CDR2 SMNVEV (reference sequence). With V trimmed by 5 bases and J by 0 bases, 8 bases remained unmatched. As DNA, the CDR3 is TGTGCCAGCAGTCCGCGGACAGGGACTATGAACACTGAAGCTTTCTTT. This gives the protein CASSPRTGTMNTEAFF.

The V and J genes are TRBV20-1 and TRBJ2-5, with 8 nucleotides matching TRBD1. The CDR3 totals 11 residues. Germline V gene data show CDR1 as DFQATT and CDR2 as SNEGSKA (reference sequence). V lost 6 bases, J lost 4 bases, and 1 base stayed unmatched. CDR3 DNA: TGCAGTGCCGACAGGGGAGAGACCCAGTACTTC. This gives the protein CSADRGETQYF.

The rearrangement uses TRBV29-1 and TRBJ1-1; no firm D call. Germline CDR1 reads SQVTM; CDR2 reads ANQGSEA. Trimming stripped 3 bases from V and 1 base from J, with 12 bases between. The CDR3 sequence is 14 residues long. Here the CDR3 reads CSVDSVFWNTEAFF. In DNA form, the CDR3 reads TGCAGCGTTGATAGTGTCTTTTGGAACACTGAAGCTTTCTTT.